This TCR beta chain was recorded in a study of chemoradiotherapy in HPV16-positive cancers. On the study more broadly: Candidate HPV-specific T-cell clones and common TCR motifs came from functional assays in a couple of HPV16-positive patients.

Repertoires were sampled repeatedly during chemoradiotherapy. TCRdb keeps only in-frame clones here, not all; method: immunoSEQ multiplex PCR. The sample yields some 5,000 clones, approximately 87% seen once. With 2 bases removed from V and 5 bases from J, the gap between germline ends came to 16 bases. The CDR3 consists of 15 residues. CDR1 and CDR2 from the germline V gene are LGHNA and YNFKEQ. J is TRBJ2-7 and V is TRBV4-2, with a tentative D call TRBD1 (8 bases). The source material was tumor tissue, sampled from a patient who underwent chemoradiotherapy. The clonotype comes from a human donor with HPV-associated anogenital cancer. The CDR3 reads CASSQSSGTGHEQYF. The CDR3 coding sequence is TGTGCCAGCAGCCAATCCAGCGGGACAGGCCACGAGCAGTACTTC.